The rows below give T cell receptor beta chains drawn from one sample of a study of blood T cell repertoires in COVID-19. Libraries were prepared by immunoSEQ multiplex PCR; TCRdb keeps only in-frame clonotypes and omits some of them. The sample yields some 150,000 clones, roughly 86% seen once. The specimen sequenced was peripheral blood. All receptors come from a man aged 65-85 years with acute or convalescent COVID-19. CDR3s include the opening cysteine and the closing phenylalanine or tryptophan. The D gene is left open where the match is weak. Not every row has a clone size; where given, it reads once, few, many or a size class.

clone size	V gene	D gene	J gene	CDR3 protein	CDR3 DNA
-	TRBV20-1	TRBD2	TRBJ2-5	CSVGREETQYF	TGCAGTGTGGGGAGGGAAGAGACCCAGTACTTC
-	TRBV7-3	TRBD1	TRBJ2-3	CASSRQGPGDTQYF	TGTGCCAGCAGCCGACAGGGGCCAGGAGATACGCAGTATTTT
-	TRBV4-3	-	TRBJ1-4	CASSQGGGGLGEKLFF	TGCGCCAGCAGCCAAGGGGGAGGGGGACTTGGGGAAAAACTGTTTTTT
-	TRBV5-1	-	TRBJ2-7	CASSSTGNVIYEQYF	TGCGCCAGCAGCTCCACAGGGAACGTAATCTACGAGCAGTACTTC
-	TRBV28	-	TRBJ2-5	CASSFRFTETQYF	TGTGCCAGCAGTTTCAGGTTTACGGAGACCCAGTACTTC
-	TRBV6-5	-	TRBJ2-5	CASSLGGAQETQYF	TGTGCCAGCAGTCTCGGCGGCGCGCAAGAGACCCAGTACTTC
-	TRBV7-2	TRBD2	TRBJ2-5	CASSLATSAQETQYF	TGTGCCAGCAGCCTGGCGACTAGCGCTCAAGAGACCCAGTACTTC
-	TRBV27	-	TRBJ2-7	CASSLEQGRRQYF	TGTGCCAGCAGTTTAGAACAGGGAAGGCGGCAGTACTTC
-	TRBV20-1	-	TRBJ2-1	CSGQEVKQFF	TGCAGTGGCCAAGAGGTGAAGCAGTTCTTC
-	TRBV9	TRBD1	TRBJ2-5	CASSPGQGGQETQYF	TGTGCCAGCAGCCCTGGACAGGGCGGCCAAGAGACCCAGTACTTC
many	TRBV9	TRBD1	TRBJ2-5	CASSSQGQGQETQYF	TGTGCCAGCAGCTCACAAGGACAGGGCCAAGAGACCCAGTACTTC
-	TRBV6-2/TRBV6-3	-	TRBJ2-2	CASSYLWQGAGELFF	TGTGCCAGCAGTTACCTGTGGCAGGGCGCCGGGGAGCTGTTTTTT
-	TRBV25-1	-	TRBJ2-5	CASSPPGQETQYF	TGTGCCAGCAGTCCTCCGGGCCAAGAGACCCAGTACTTC
few	TRBV28	TRBD1	TRBJ1-1	CASSLGQMNTEAFF	TGTGCCAGCAGTCTGGGACAGATGAACACTGAAGCTTTCTTT
once	TRBV7-9	TRBD2	TRBJ2-2	CASYSGENTGELFF	TGTGCCAGTTATAGCGGGGAGAACACCGGGGAGCTGTTTTTT
-	TRBV7-3	-	TRBJ2-2	CASSSNSRHTGELFF	TGTGCCAGCAGCTCAAATAGCCGCCACACCGGGGAGCTGTTTTTT
-	TRBV4-1	TRBD1	TRBJ1-2	CASSSRGTGGPSNYGYTF	TGCGCCAGCAGCTCCCGCGGGACAGGGGGCCCCTCGAACTATGGCTACACCTTC
few	TRBV28	TRBD2	TRBJ2-7	CASSLVAGPYEQYF	TGTGCCAGCAGTTTGGTAGCGGGGCCCTACGAGCAGTACTTC
once	TRBV30	-	TRBJ1-6	CAWSDQGNSPLHF	TGTGCCTGGAGTGATCAGGGTAATTCACCCCTCCACTTT
-	TRBV11-2	-	TRBJ1-1	CASSLETQKNTEAFF	TGTGCCAGCAGCTTAGAAACCCAGAAGAACACTGAAGCTTTCTTT
few	TRBV28	-	TRBJ1-2	CASSFLSGNYGYTF	TGTGCCAGCAGTTTTCTTTCGGGGAACTATGGCTACACCTTC
-	TRBV6-4	TRBD2	TRBJ2-2	CASSDGLAGNTGELFF	TGTGCCAGCAGTGACGGTCTAGCGGGGAACACCGGGGAGCTGTTTTTT
-	TRBV7-9	TRBD1	TRBJ2-7	CASSQQGAHYEQYF	TGTGCCAGCAGTCAACAGGGGGCGCATTACGAGCAGTACTTC
-	TRBV9	-	TRBJ2-5	CASSALGRVGETQYF	TGTGCCAGCAGCGCCCTTGGCAGGGTGGGGGAGACCCAGTACTTC
-	TRBV24-1	-	TRBJ2-1	CATSDGGSGEQFF	TGTGCCACCAGTGATGGAGGGTCAGGTGAGCAGTTCTTC
-	TRBV4-1	TRBD2	TRBJ2-3	CASSRSGTDTDTQYF	TGCGCCAGCAGTCGAAGCGGGACGGACACAGATACGCAGTATTTT
-	TRBV12-5	-	TRBJ1-5	CASGLDPYRSRSNQPQHF	TGTGCTAGTGGTTTGGATCCCTACAGGAGTAGAAGCAATCAGCCCCAGCATTTT
-	TRBV28	TRBD1	TRBJ1-6	CASSFGGQGYNSPLHF	TGTGCCAGCAGTTTCGGGGGACAGGGCTATAATTCACCCCTCCACTTT
-	TRBV5-1	TRBD1	TRBJ2-5	CASSLGTGSETQYF	TGCGCCAGCAGCTTAGGGACAGGGTCGGAGACCCAGTACTTC
-	TRBV29-1	TRBD2	TRBJ2-1	CSVAGGGENEQFF	TGCAGCGTTGCGGGGGGAGGGGAGAATGAGCAGTTCTTC
once	TRBV12-3/TRBV12-4	-	TRBJ1-2	CASSMQANYGYTF	TGTGCCAGCAGTATGCAAGCCAACTATGGCTACACCTTC
-	TRBV5-6	-	TRBJ1-6	CASSIGGAYNSPLHF	TGTGCCAGCAGCATCGGGGGAGCCTATAATTCACCCCTCCACTTT
-	TRBV27	-	TRBJ1-5	CASSLTESNQPQHF	TGTGCCAGCAGTTTAACAGAAAGCAATCAGCCCCAGCATTTT
-	TRBV19	TRBD2	TRBJ2-2	CASSISGRIANTGELFF	TGTGCCAGTAGTATATCCGGGAGGATCGCGAACACCGGGGAGCTGTTTTTT
few	TRBV5-6	TRBD1	TRBJ2-6	CASSFQGQLLSGANVLTF	TGTGCCAGCAGCTTCCAGGGACAGCTCCTCTCTGGGGCCAACGTCCTGACTTTC
few	TRBV2	-	TRBJ1-3	CATSQGFSGNTIYF	TGTGCCACCTCCCAGGGGTTCTCTGGAAACACCATATATTTT
-	TRBV6-5	TRBD2	TRBJ2-1	CASRKRGGNEQFF	TGTGCCAGCAGAAAGCGGGGGGGGAATGAGCAGTTCTTC
-	TRBV7-3	TRBD1	TRBJ1-2	CASSLRQGGGYTF	TGTGCCAGCAGCTTACGACAGGGCGGTGGCTACACCTTC